These T cell receptor beta chains were read from a single sample in a study of shared T cell receptors in the human thymus. This table comes from immunoSEQ multiplex PCR, and its TCRdb copy is limited to in-frame clones, with some not included. The data contain about 380,000 clones, about 95% of them singletons. Sequencing was done on a sample of thymocytes. The origin of the receptors is a human donor. The CDR3 runs from the conserved cysteine through the conserved F or W. The order of the fields is J gene, V gene, D gene, clone size, CDR3 DNA, CDR3 protein. D genes are given only for firm matches. The size entry is marked missing in some rows and otherwise reads once, few, many or a size class.

>TRBJ2-1|TRBV19|NA|NA
TGTGCCAGTACCGAAGACCCGAGCTCCTACAATGAGCAGTTCTTC
CASTEDPSSYNEQFF
>TRBJ2-1|TRBV27|NA|NA
TGTGCCAGCAGTACCCGGGACACATACAATGAGCAGTTCTTC
CASSTRDTYNEQFF
>TRBJ2-7|TRBV7-2|NA|NA
TGTGCCAGCAGCTTATACGGGGACCTCTCCTACGAGCAGTACTTC
CASSLYGDLSYEQYF
>TRBJ2-2|TRBV19|TRBD2|NA
TGTGCCAGTCTGGCCGGGACTAGCGGGAGGAACACCGGGGAGCTGTTTTTT
CASLAGTSGRNTGELFF
>TRBJ1-3|TRBV27|TRBD1|NA
TGTGCCAGCAGCAAAAAATCCGGGACAGGGAACTCTGGAAACACCATATATTTT
CASSKKSGTGNSGNTIYF
>TRBJ2-7|TRBV27|TRBD1|NA
TGTGCCAGCAGTTCCCTAGTGGACAGGGGGCACTCCTACGAGCAGTACTTC
CASSSLVDRGHSYEQYF
>TRBJ2-1|TRBV28|TRBD2|NA
TGTGCCAGCAGTCCCTCAGGGACTAGCGTCAAGGGGGGCTCCTACAATGAGCAGTTCTTC
CASSPSGTSVKGGSYNEQFF
>TRBJ1-4|TRBV27|NA|NA
TGTGCCAGCAGTTTCTCCCCGTTCCGGAATGAAAAACTGTTTTTT
CASSFSPFRNEKLFF
>TRBJ2-5|TRBV6-1|NA|NA
TGTGCCAGCAGGACTTTAGCGGCCCGGGTGGAGACCCAGTACTTC
CASRTLAARVETQYF
>TRBJ1-3|TRBV4-1|NA|NA
TGCGCCAGCAGCCAAGAACTGAGGGCCGGAAACACCATATATTTT
CASSQELRAGNTIYF
>TRBJ2-7|TRBV19|TRBD2|NA
TGTGCCAGTAGTAGGACCGGGACTAGCCTCGCCTACGAGCAGTACTTC
CASSRTGTSLAYEQYF
>TRBJ2-7|TRBV5-1|NA|NA
TGCGCCAGCAGCCCTGGCGATATTGGCAGGGGTGCCTACGAGCAGTACTTC
CASSPGDIGRGAYEQYF
>TRBJ1-2|TRBV27|NA|few
TGTGCCAGCAGTTTATCGACGGAATTGAACTATGGCTACACCTTC
CASSLSTELNYGYTF
>TRBJ1-1|TRBV10-2|TRBD1|NA
TGCGCCAGCAGCAGACCCTCTGGACAGGGCTGGGGGGGCACTGAAGCTTTCTTT
CASSRPSGQGWGGTEAFF